Listed below are T cell receptor beta chains from one sample, sequenced in a study of shared clonotypes between healthy human individuals. Assay: immunoSEQ multiplex PCR; the TCRdb copy retains only in-frame clones and omits some. The sample yields more than 400,000 clones, around 96% seen once. Specimen: naive CD4+ T cells sorted from blood. Source of these receptors: a woman aged 25 to 39 in good health. Both conserved end residues are part of each CDR3. The order of the fields is CDR3 protein, CDR3 DNA, J gene, D gene, clone size, V gene. D genes are given only for firm matches. The listing skips clone size in some rows; elsewhere it reads once, few, many or a size class.

CDR3 protein: CASSLQGTGVNSPLHF
CDR3 DNA: TGCGCCAGCAGCTTGCAGGGGACAGGGGTGAATTCACCCCTCCACTTT
J gene: TRBJ1-6
D gene: TRBD1
clone size: -
V gene: TRBV5-1

CDR3 protein: CASRTSGNYEQYF
CDR3 DNA: TGTGCCAGCAGAACTAGCGGGAACTACGAGCAGTACTTC
J gene: TRBJ2-7
D gene: TRBD2
clone size: -
V gene: TRBV6-5

CDR3 protein: CASSIRTGGYTF
CDR3 DNA: TGTGCCAGCAGTATCCGCACTGGCGGCTACACCTTC
J gene: TRBJ1-2
D gene: -
clone size: -
V gene: TRBV6-1

CDR3 protein: CASSTVGTANQPQHF
CDR3 DNA: TGTGCCAGCAGTACCGTAGGGACAGCTAATCAGCCCCAGCATTTT
J gene: TRBJ1-5
D gene: TRBD1
clone size: -
V gene: TRBV28

CDR3 protein: CASSPLGHPYSNQPQHF
CDR3 DNA: TGTGCCAGCAGCCCACTGGGCCACCCATATAGCAATCAGCCCCAGCATTTT
J gene: TRBJ1-5
D gene: -
clone size: -
V gene: TRBV9

CDR3 protein: CAWSRTGRDGYTF
CDR3 DNA: TGTGCCTGGAGTCGGACAGGGAGGGATGGCTACACCTTC
J gene: TRBJ1-2
D gene: TRBD1
clone size: -
V gene: TRBV30

CDR3 protein: CASSILRDRANEQYF
CDR3 DNA: TGTGCCAGCAGCATCCTCCGGGACAGAGCCAACGAGCAGTACTTC
J gene: TRBJ2-7
D gene: TRBD1
clone size: few
V gene: TRBV6-5

CDR3 protein: CASSMAVGQPQHF
CDR3 DNA: TGTGCCAGTAGTATGGCAGTAGGTCAGCCCCAGCATTTT
J gene: TRBJ1-5
D gene: -
clone size: -
V gene: TRBV19

CDR3 protein: CASSRTGVDTIYF
CDR3 DNA: TGTGCCAGCAGCCGGACAGGGGTAGACACCATATATTTT
J gene: TRBJ1-3
D gene: TRBD1
clone size: few
V gene: TRBV5-4

CDR3 protein: CASSQDRGLAGDEQYF
CDR3 DNA: TGCGCCAGCAGCCAAGACCGAGGACTAGCGGGAGACGAGCAGTACTTC
J gene: TRBJ2-7
D gene: TRBD2
clone size: -
V gene: TRBV4-1

CDR3 protein: CASSARDRGQGQPQHF
CDR3 DNA: TGTGCCAGCAGTGCCCGGGACAGGGGGCAAGGTCAGCCCCAGCATTTT
J gene: TRBJ1-5
D gene: TRBD1
clone size: -
V gene: TRBV2

CDR3 protein: CASREAAGNTIYF
CDR3 DNA: TGTGCCAGCCGGGAAGCGGCTGGAAACACCATATATTTT
J gene: TRBJ1-3
D gene: -
clone size: -
V gene: TRBV28

CDR3 protein: CASSYSRTGPYEQYF
CDR3 DNA: TGTGCCAGCAGTTACTCACGGACAGGGCCCTACGAGCAGTACTTC
J gene: TRBJ2-7
D gene: TRBD1
clone size: -
V gene: TRBV6-5

CDR3 protein: CSVAGRVVEGTQYF
CDR3 DNA: TGCAGCGTTGCGGGACGGGTCGTCGAGGGGACCCAGTACTTC
J gene: TRBJ2-5
D gene: -
clone size: -
V gene: TRBV29-1

CDR3 protein: CASSRLQETQYF
CDR3 DNA: TGTGCCAGCAGCCGGTTACAAGAGACCCAGTACTTC
J gene: TRBJ2-5
D gene: -
clone size: -
V gene: TRBV2

CDR3 protein: CATGSGASTDTQYF
CDR3 DNA: TGTGCCACCGGCTCGGGAGCTAGCACAGATACGCAGTATTTT
J gene: TRBJ2-3
D gene: -
clone size: -
V gene: TRBV10-3

CDR3 protein: CASSDAGTGSEQYF
CDR3 DNA: TGTGCCAGCAGCGATGCAGGGACAGGGTCCGAGCAGTACTTC
J gene: TRBJ2-7
D gene: TRBD1
clone size: -
V gene: TRBV7-2

CDR3 protein: CASSLAGSPYEQYF
CDR3 DNA: TGCGCCAGCAGCTTGGCGGGTTCCCCCTACGAGCAGTACTTC
J gene: TRBJ2-7
D gene: -
clone size: -
V gene: TRBV5-1

CDR3 protein: CASSSGQLWPYEQYF
CDR3 DNA: TGTGCCAGCAGTTCCGGACAGTTATGGCCTTACGAGCAGTACTTC
J gene: TRBJ2-7
D gene: -
clone size: once
V gene: TRBV28

CDR3 protein: CASSSGQGDGKLFF
CDR3 DNA: TGTGCCAGCAGTTCAGGACAGGGGGACGGAAAACTGTTTTTT
J gene: TRBJ1-4
D gene: TRBD1
clone size: -
V gene: TRBV28

CDR3 protein: CASSFGGGYGYTF
CDR3 DNA: TGTGCCAGCAGCTTTGGGGGTGGGTATGGCTACACCTTC
J gene: TRBJ1-2
D gene: -
clone size: -
V gene: TRBV11-3

CDR3 protein: CASSFAGDTEAFF
CDR3 DNA: TGTGCCAGCAGCTTTGCGGGAGACACTGAAGCTTTCTTT
J gene: TRBJ1-1
D gene: -
clone size: -
V gene: TRBV7-9

CDR3 protein: CASSLEPSTDTQYF
CDR3 DNA: TGTGCCAGCAGCTTAGAACCAAGCACAGATACGCAGTATTTT
J gene: TRBJ2-3
D gene: -
clone size: -
V gene: TRBV5-5

CDR3 protein: CASSLGTGLYEQYF
CDR3 DNA: TGCGCCAGCAGCTTAGGGACAGGGCTCTACGAGCAGTACTTC
J gene: TRBJ2-7
D gene: TRBD1
clone size: -
V gene: TRBV5-1

CDR3 protein: CASSSAAALYEQYF
CDR3 DNA: TGTGCCAGCAGTTCAGCAGCCGCTCTCTACGAGCAGTACTTC
J gene: TRBJ2-7
D gene: -
clone size: once
V gene: TRBV28

CDR3 protein: CASSPPGQATSTDTQYF
CDR3 DNA: TGTGCCAGCAGTCCTCCGGGACAGGCCACTAGCACAGATACGCAGTATTTT
J gene: TRBJ2-3
D gene: TRBD1
clone size: -
V gene: TRBV28

CDR3 protein: CASSPRAGTDTQYF
CDR3 DNA: TGTGCCAGCTCACCACGGGCAGGCACAGATACGCAGTATTTT
J gene: TRBJ2-3
D gene: -
clone size: -
V gene: TRBV18

CDR3 protein: CASSDSGLAGGEFEQFF
CDR3 DNA: TGTGCCAGCAGTGACTCCGGACTAGCGGGAGGGGAGTTCGAGCAGTTCTTC
J gene: TRBJ2-1
D gene: TRBD2
clone size: -
V gene: TRBV6-4

CDR3 protein: CASSPQGLGTEAFF
CDR3 DNA: TGTGCCAGCAGTCCCCAGGGCTTGGGCACTGAAGCTTTCTTT
J gene: TRBJ1-1
D gene: -
clone size: -
V gene: TRBV6-5

CDR3 protein: CASSLAYEQYF
CDR3 DNA: TGTGCCAGCTCTCTCGCGTACGAGCAGTACTTC
J gene: TRBJ2-7
D gene: -
clone size: -
V gene: TRBV18

CDR3 protein: CASSRGGPSETQYF
CDR3 DNA: TGTGCCAGCAGCCGGGGAGGGCCCTCGGAGACCCAGTACTTC
J gene: TRBJ2-5
D gene: TRBD2
clone size: -
V gene: TRBV7-6

CDR3 protein: CASSSGTGSYEQYF
CDR3 DNA: TGTGCCAGCAGTTCCGGGACAGGGTCCTACGAGCAGTACTTC
J gene: TRBJ2-7
D gene: TRBD1
clone size: -
V gene: TRBV6-6

CDR3 protein: CASSLGHEQYF
CDR3 DNA: TGTGCCAGCAGCTTGGGTCACGAGCAGTACTTC
J gene: TRBJ2-7
D gene: -
clone size: -
V gene: TRBV5-4

CDR3 protein: CASRTALGNQPQHF
CDR3 DNA: TGTGCCAGCAGGACAGCTCTGGGCAATCAGCCCCAGCATTTT
J gene: TRBJ1-5
D gene: -
clone size: few
V gene: TRBV2

CDR3 protein: CASSFDRVVGYTF
CDR3 DNA: TGTGCCAGCAGCTTCGACAGGGTGGTTGGCTACACCTTC
J gene: TRBJ1-2
D gene: TRBD1
clone size: -
V gene: TRBV7-2

CDR3 protein: CSVEDRGDEQYF
CDR3 DNA: TGCAGCGTTGAAGATAGGGGGGACGAGCAGTACTTC
J gene: TRBJ2-7
D gene: -
clone size: -
V gene: TRBV29-1

CDR3 protein: CASSRQGADVGANVLTF
CDR3 DNA: TGTGCCAGCAGTCGACAGGGGGCTGATGTTGGGGCCAACGTCCTGACTTTC
J gene: TRBJ2-6
D gene: TRBD1
clone size: -
V gene: TRBV27

CDR3 protein: CASSPGLAGNTGELFF
CDR3 DNA: TGTGCCAGCAGCCCCGGACTAGCGGGTAACACCGGGGAGCTGTTTTTT
J gene: TRBJ2-2
D gene: TRBD2
clone size: once
V gene: TRBV7-9

CDR3 protein: CASSFWDREGNQPQHF
CDR3 DNA: TGTGCCAGCAGCTTTTGGGACAGGGAAGGCAATCAGCCCCAGCATTTT
J gene: TRBJ1-5
D gene: TRBD1
clone size: -
V gene: TRBV28

CDR3 protein: CASRGPTGIHSQFF
CDR3 DNA: TGTGCCAGCAGAGGTCCAACAGGGATCCACTCGCAGTTCTTC
J gene: TRBJ2-1
D gene: -
clone size: once
V gene: TRBV28

CDR3 protein: CASSSSGPTYEQYF
CDR3 DNA: TGTGCCAGCAGCTCTTCGGGCCCTACCTACGAGCAGTACTTC
J gene: TRBJ2-7
D gene: -
clone size: -
V gene: TRBV7-9

CDR3 protein: CASSLAGGPYNEQFF
CDR3 DNA: TGTGCCAGCAGTTTAGCGGGAGGACCTTACAATGAGCAGTTCTTC
J gene: TRBJ2-1
D gene: TRBD2
clone size: -
V gene: TRBV6-4

CDR3 protein: CASSQVGRYEKLFF
CDR3 DNA: TGCGCCAGCAGCCAAGTGGGGCGGTATGAAAAACTGTTTTTT
J gene: TRBJ1-4
D gene: -
clone size: -
V gene: TRBV4-1

CDR3 protein: CASTLGKWGTATNEKLFF
CDR3 DNA: TGTGCCAGCACCCTGGGTAAATGGGGAACTGCAACTAATGAAAAACTGTTTTTT
J gene: TRBJ1-4
D gene: -
clone size: -
V gene: TRBV7-9

CDR3 protein: CASSRRPPTPSYEQYF
CDR3 DNA: TGTGCCAGCAGCAGACGACCACCCACCCCTTCCTACGAGCAGTACTTC
J gene: TRBJ2-7
D gene: -
clone size: -
V gene: TRBV4-2

CDR3 protein: CASSVDRAVGSYTF
CDR3 DNA: TGTGCCAGTAGTGTGGACAGGGCGGTTGGGAGCTACACCTTC
J gene: TRBJ1-2
D gene: TRBD1
clone size: -
V gene: TRBV19

CDR3 protein: CASSLEGYEQYF
CDR3 DNA: TGTGCCAGCAGCTTGGAAGGATACGAGCAGTACTTC
J gene: TRBJ2-7
D gene: -
clone size: -
V gene: TRBV5-4

CDR3 protein: CASTSPGFGGSWNSPLHF
CDR3 DNA: TGTGCCAGCACCTCACCAGGGTTCGGGGGCTCCTGGAATTCACCCCTCCACTTT
J gene: TRBJ1-6
D gene: -
clone size: -
V gene: TRBV28